The 19 T cell receptor beta chains in this list originate from one sample, sequenced in a study of T-cell memory formation after mild COVID-19. TCRdb reprocessed the 5' RACE reads with MiXCR, giving one entry per CDR3 protein. The sample lists 150,000 to 200,000 distinct CDR3 sequences, about 14% occurring once. Sequenced: PBMCs or a T cell subset sorted from them (not recorded which). These receptors all come from an adult woman who had mild COVID-19 (a few samples of this study predate the infection). Cell type and time point are not known.

The chain carries TRBV5-1 and TRBJ1-4, with D possibly matching TRBD1 (5 bases). The CDR3 has 14 residues. Germline loops: CDR1 SGHRS, CDR2 YFSETQ. The V gene lost 0 bases and the J gene lost 3 bases, with 6 bases spanning the gap. CDR3 DNA: TGCGCCAGCAGCTTGGAGACAGCTAATGAAAAACTGTTTTTT. As protein: CASSLETANEKLFF.

This rearrangement joins TRBV6-5 to TRBJ2-3; D unclear. V lost 6 bases to trimming and J lost 3 bases, with 10 bases between them. CDR1 is MNHEY and CDR2 is SVGAGI in the germline V gene. This CDR3 is 13 amino acids long. Here the CDR3 DNA reads TGTGCCAGCAGAAGGGATGGAACAGATACGCAGTATTTT. Translated, it gives CASRRDGTDTQYF.

This clonotype was counted a few times. The CDR3 region has the DNA TGTGCCAGCAGCTCCCGGACAGGGTGGTACAATGAGCAGTTCTTC. This codes for CASSSRTGWYNEQFF. The chain uses TRBV7-9 and TRBJ2-1; 8 bases match TRBD1. Germline CDR1 SEHNR, CDR2 FQNEAQ (reference sequence). Trimming took 4 bases from V and 4 from J; bases not matched to a gene: 6. CDR3 length: 15 amino acids.

This chain uses TRBV29-1 with TRBJ2-7, with 9 bases identical to TRBD2. The CDR3 runs 12 residues. Germline V gene lookup returns CDR1 SQVTM and CDR2 ANQGSEA. Trimming took 7 bases from V and 5 from J; bases not matched to a gene: 6. This chain's CDR3 is CSARAGGNEQYF. CDR3 coding DNA: TGCAGCGCCAGAGCGGGAGGTAACGAGCAGTACTTC.

This clonotype was recorded a few times. V usage is TRBV11-2 and J usage is TRBJ2-5; TRBD2 matches at 8 bases. This CDR3 comprises 16 residues. The junction had 9 bases not matched to a gene; V was cut back by 5 bases and J by 1 base. Germline CDR1 is SGHAT and CDR2 is FQNNGV. CDR3 DNA: TGTGCCAGCAGCCACCGGACTAGCTACCTCCAAGAGACCCAGTACTTC. This encodes CASSHRTSYLQETQYF.

This chain connects TRBV6-5 to TRBJ1-1; the match to TRBD1 covers 7 bases. The CDR3 is made up of 14 amino acids. CDR1 and CDR2 from the germline V gene are MNHEY and SVGAGI. The trim removed 5 bases at V and 3 bases at J, leaving 6 bases unmatched. The CDR3 DNA sequence: TGTGCCAGCAGTACGACAGGGACGGACACTGAAGCTTTCTTT. This encodes CASSTTGTDTEAFF.

In this sample, this clonotype turned up a few times. The CDR3 DNA reads as TGCGCCAGCAGCGCGCTATGGGGTACTAGCACAGATACGCAGTATTTT. It codes for CASSALWGTSTDTQYF. This chain connects TRBV5-1 to TRBJ2-3; D is undetermined. From germline, CDR1 is SGHRS and CDR2 YFSETQ. The germline V and J ends were trimmed by 4 bases and 0 bases, with 15 bases remaining between them. The CDR3 runs to 16 residues.

This clonotype was counted a few times. The chain is built from TRBV27 and TRBJ2-5; maybe TRBD1 (6 bases). V lost 5 bases and J lost 2, with 15 bases in between. Germline V gene data show CDR1 as MNHEY and CDR2 as SMNVEV (reference sequence). The CDR3 runs 15 residues. CDR3 protein: CASSPWTATQETQYF. The CDR3, as DNA: TGTGCCAGCAGTCCTTGGACAGCGACGCAAGAGACCCAGTACTTC.

This clonotype was seen a handful of times. The chain links TRBV4-1 to TRBJ2-5; D not resolved. This CDR3 has 16 residues. V was trimmed by 4 bases and J by 5 bases, leaving 20 bases between them. Germline CDR1 reads MGHRA; CDR2 reads YSYEKL. The CDR3 region has the DNA TGCGCCAGCAGCCGTACTCAAGGCGGCCTGGGGGAGACCCAGTACTTC. Encoded protein: CASSRTQGGLGETQYF.

The V gene is TRBV12-3 or TRBV12-4, the J gene TRBJ2-1; maybe TRBD1 (6 bases). The length of the CDR3 is 15 residues. The V end lost 8 bases, the J end lost 0 bases, and 14 bases lay between the germline ends. CDR3 amino acids: CASRPRGSSYNEQFF. The CDR3 nucleotides are TGTGCCAGCCGACCGAGGGGGAGCTCCTACAATGAGCAGTTCTTC.

The chain combines TRBV27 with TRBJ1-1, with D unresolved. Trimming shortened V by 5 bases and J by 1 base, and 17 bases separated the two germline ends. CDR1 is MNHEY, CDR2 SMNVEV, per germline (reference sequence). The CDR3 totals 16 residues. The CDR3 region is CASSTYRAVGNTEAFF. Written as DNA, the CDR3 is TGTGCCAGCAGTACCTACCGGGCAGTTGGGAACACTGAAGCTTTCTTT.

CDR3 protein: CASSTRQGYEQYF. CDR3 coding DNA: TGTGCCAGTAGTACGCGACAGGGGTACGAGCAGTACTTC. V gene TRBV19 combines with J gene TRBJ2-7; 8 bases fit TRBD1. Germline V gives CDR1 LNHDA, CDR2 SQIVND (reference sequence). This CDR3 has 13 amino acids. With V trimmed by 4 bases and J by 4 bases, 3 bases remained unmatched.

The rearrangement joins TRBV6-2 or TRBV6-3 to TRBJ2-7, with TRBD2 matching over 8 bases. The junction had 13 bases not matched to a gene; V was cut back by 6 bases and J by 0 bases. CDR3 length: 17 residues. The germline gives CDR1 MNHEY, CDR2 SVGEGT. The CDR3 sequence is CASSRPTSGPYSYEQYF. CDR3 bases: TGTGCCAGCAGCCGACCCACTAGCGGCCCTTACTCCTACGAGCAGTACTTC.

This clonotype has only a few counts. For the CDR3, the DNA is TGCGCCAGCAGCCAAGATCTCGGGACCTACTACCCTAACATTCAGTACTTC. Protein product: CASSQDLGTYYPNIQYF. This sequence joins TRBV4-3 and TRBJ2-4; either TRBD1 or TRBD2 may fit D (5 bases each). Germline CDR1 LGHNA, CDR2 YSLEER. Between the trimmed V and J ends, which lost 0 bases and 7 bases, there was a span of 19 bases. This CDR3 is 17 amino acids long.

This sequence joins TRBV7-9 and TRBJ2-1; 8 positions agree with TRBD2. There are 16 residues in the CDR3. CDR1 and CDR2 from the germline V gene are SEHNR and FQNEAQ (reference sequence). Trimming took 2 bases from V and 10 from J; bases not matched to a gene: 13. The CDR3 nucleotides are TGTGCCAGCAGCTTACTTAGCGGGATTACGCGGGGAGAGCAGTTCTTC. This gives the protein CASSLLSGITRGEQFF.

The chain couples TRBV5-1 to TRBJ2-1; perhaps TRBD2 as D (6 bases). V lost 0 bases and J lost 1, with 14 bases in between. Per germline, CDR1 SGHRS and CDR2 YFSETQ. The CDR3 has 17 amino acids. In DNA, the CDR3 is TGCGCCAGCAGCTTGGTCGTGGGGGGAAGGTCCTACAATGAGCAGTTCTTC. It translates to CASSLVVGGRSYNEQFF.

This clonotype turned up a few times. The chain carries TRBV5-1 and TRBJ2-7; D possibly matches TRBD1 or TRBD2 (6 bases each). Trimming took off 4 bases at V and 2 bases at J, with 16 bases between the two ends. From germline, CDR1 is SGHRS and CDR2 YFSETQ. This CDR3 comprises 15 residues. This CDR3 reads CASSRGQAPAYEQYF. The CDR3 DNA sequence: TGCGCCAGCAGCCGGGGGCAGGCCCCGGCCTACGAGCAGTACTTC.

The chain uses TRBV18 and TRBJ2-7, with TRBD1 matching over 7 bases. The germline V gene encodes CDR1 KGHSH and CDR2 LQKENI. The J segment lost 0 bases and the V segment lost 3 bases, leaving 8 bases of the junction unmatched. This CDR3 is built from 16 residues. The CDR3 is CASSPSAQGNSYEQYF. The CDR3, as DNA: TGTGCCAGCTCACCCTCGGCACAGGGGAACTCCTACGAGCAGTACTTC.

This clonotype has only a few counts. The V and J genes are TRBV12-3 or TRBV12-4 and TRBJ2-2, with TRBD2 matching 8 bases. This CDR3 spans 15 amino acids. With 6 bases clipped from V and 0 bases from J, the junction kept 3 bases outside the gene matches. This CDR3 reads CASRAGEPNTGELFF. The CDR3, as DNA: TGTGCCAGCAGAGCGGGAGAACCGAACACCGGGGAGCTGTTTTTT.